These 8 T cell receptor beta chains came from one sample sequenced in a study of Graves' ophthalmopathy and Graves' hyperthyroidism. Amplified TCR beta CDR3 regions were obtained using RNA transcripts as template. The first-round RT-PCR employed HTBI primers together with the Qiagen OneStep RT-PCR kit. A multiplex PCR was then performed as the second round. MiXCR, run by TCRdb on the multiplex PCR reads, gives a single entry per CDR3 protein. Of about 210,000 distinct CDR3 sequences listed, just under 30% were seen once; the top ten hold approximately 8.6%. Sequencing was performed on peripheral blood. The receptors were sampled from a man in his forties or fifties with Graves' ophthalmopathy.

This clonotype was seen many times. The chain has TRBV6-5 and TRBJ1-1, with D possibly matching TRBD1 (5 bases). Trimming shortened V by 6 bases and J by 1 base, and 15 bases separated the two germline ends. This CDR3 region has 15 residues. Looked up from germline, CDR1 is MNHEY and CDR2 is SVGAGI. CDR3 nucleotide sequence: TGTGCCAGCAGCTACGGCGGGGGTAGGAACACTGAAGCTTTCTTT. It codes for CASSYGGGRNTEAFF.

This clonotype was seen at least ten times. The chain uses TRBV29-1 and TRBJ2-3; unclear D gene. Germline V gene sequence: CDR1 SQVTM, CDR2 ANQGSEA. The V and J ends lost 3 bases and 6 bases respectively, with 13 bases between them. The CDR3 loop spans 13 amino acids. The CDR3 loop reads CSVDFQVGDTQYF. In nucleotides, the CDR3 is TGCAGCGTTGACTTCCAGGTGGGGGATACGCAGTATTTT.

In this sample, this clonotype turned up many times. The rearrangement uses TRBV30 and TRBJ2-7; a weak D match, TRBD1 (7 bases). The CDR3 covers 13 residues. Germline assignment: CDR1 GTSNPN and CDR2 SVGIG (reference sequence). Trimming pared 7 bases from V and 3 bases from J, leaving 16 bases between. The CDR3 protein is CASRQGLGYEQYF. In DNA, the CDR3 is TGTGCCTCCCGACAGGGACTGGGCTACGAGCAGTACTTC.

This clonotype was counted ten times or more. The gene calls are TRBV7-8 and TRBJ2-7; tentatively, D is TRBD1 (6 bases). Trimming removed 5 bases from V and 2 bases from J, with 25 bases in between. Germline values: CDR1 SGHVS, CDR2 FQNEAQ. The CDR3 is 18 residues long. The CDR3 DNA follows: TGTGCCAGCAGCAAAGTACAGGGCCTGGACCACAGGGCCTACGAGCAGTACTTC. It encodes CASSKVQGLDHRAYEQYF.

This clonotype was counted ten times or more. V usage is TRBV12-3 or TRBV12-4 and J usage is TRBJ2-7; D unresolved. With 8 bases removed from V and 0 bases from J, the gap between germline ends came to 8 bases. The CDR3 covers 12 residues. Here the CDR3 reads CASSTASYEQYF. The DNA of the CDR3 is TGTGCCAGCTCAACGGCCTCCTACGAGCAGTACTTC.

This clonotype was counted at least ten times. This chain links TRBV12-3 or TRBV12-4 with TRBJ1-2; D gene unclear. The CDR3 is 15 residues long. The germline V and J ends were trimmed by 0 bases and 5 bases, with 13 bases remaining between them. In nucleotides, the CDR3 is TGTGCCAGCAGTTTAGCGCACCGGACCCGATATGGCTACACCTTC. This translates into CASSLAHRTRYGYTF.

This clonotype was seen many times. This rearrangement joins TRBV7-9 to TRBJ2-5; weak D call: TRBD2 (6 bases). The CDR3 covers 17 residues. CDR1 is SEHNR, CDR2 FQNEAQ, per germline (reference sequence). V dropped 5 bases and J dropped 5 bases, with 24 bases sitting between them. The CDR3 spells CASSRAYDRDFRETQYF. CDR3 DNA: TGTGCCAGCAGCAGGGCCTATGACCGGGACTTTCGGGAGACCCAGTACTTC.

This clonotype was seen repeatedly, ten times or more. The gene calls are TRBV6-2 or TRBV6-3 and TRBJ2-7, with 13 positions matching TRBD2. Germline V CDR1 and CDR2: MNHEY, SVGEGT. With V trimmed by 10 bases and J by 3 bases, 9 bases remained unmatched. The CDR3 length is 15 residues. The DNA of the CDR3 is TGTGCCACCACTGGACTAGCGGGAGCCATCTACGAGCAGTACTTC. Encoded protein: CATTGLAGAIYEQYF.